Presented here are 10 T cell receptor beta chains from one specimen sequenced in a study of cytomegalovirus exposure and HLA in healthy donors. The assay was immunoSEQ multiplex PCR, and TCRdb's table has in-frame clones only and misses some. Altogether approximately 160,000 clones are present, 70% to 90% being singletons, with the ten largest covering 2% to 2.5%. The sequencing sample was made of PBMCs. The receptors stem from a woman younger than 30 in good health and CMV-seronegative.

In its sample, this clone was seen once. The chain has TRBV11-1 and TRBJ1-1, with D possibly being TRBD1 (6 bases). Per the germline V gene, CDR1 is SGHAT and CDR2 is FQDESV (reference sequence). Trimming left V 1 base short and J 4 bases short, with 16 bases between. This CDR3 spans 16 amino acids. The CDR3 loop is CASSLVRGSLTTEAFF. The CDR3 DNA sequence: TGTGCCAGCAGCTTAGTCAGGGGAAGCCTGACCACTGAAGCTTTCTTT.

This clone was observed a few times. The CDR3: CASSLGGSYNSPLHF. The CDR3 DNA is TGTGCCAGCAGCTTGGGGGGCTCCTATAATTCACCCCTCCACTTT. The chain has TRBV7-9 and TRBJ1-6, with TRBD1 as a possible D gene (5 bases). Trimming removed 3 bases at V and 0 bases at J, with 6 bases between. The germline V gene encodes CDR1 SEHNR and CDR2 FQNEAQ (reference sequence). This CDR3 region has 15 residues.

The J gene is TRBJ2-2, the V gene TRBV6-5, with TRBD2 matching 7 bases. Germline values: CDR1 MNHEY, CDR2 SVGAGI. Losses at the gene ends were 4 bases for V and 5 bases for J; bases not matched to a gene: 4. The CDR3 spans 14 residues. The CDR3 spells CASSLSGETGELFF. The CDR3 region has the DNA TGTGCCAGCAGTTTGAGCGGGGAAACCGGGGAGCTGTTTTTT.

The chain is built from TRBV27 and TRBJ1-1; TRBD1 matches 8 bases. The CDR3 length is 14 residues. Unmatched junction bases numbered 5, after V lost 3 bases and J lost 5 bases. Germline assignment: CDR1 MNHEY and CDR2 SMNVEV (reference sequence). CDR3 residues: CASSFGQGRTEAFF. The CDR3 nucleotides read TGTGCCAGCAGTTTTGGACAGGGTCGGACTGAAGCTTTCTTT.

The rearrangement uses TRBV9 and TRBJ1-1; 8 bases fit TRBD1. Trimming cost V 0 bases and J 5 bases; bases outside gene matches: 9. Per germline, CDR1 SGDLS and CDR2 YYNGEE. The CDR3 runs 16 residues. The CDR3: CASSVGQGLGSTEAFF. The CDR3 bases are TGTGCCAGCAGCGTAGGACAGGGGCTAGGGTCAACTGAAGCTTTCTTT.

V gene TRBV5-1 combines with J gene TRBJ2-7; TRBD2 matches 11 bases. The CDR3 length is 16 residues. Germline V gene sequence: CDR1 SGHRS, CDR2 YFSETQ. V shed 2 bases, J shed 3 bases, and the junction held 7 bases outside the gene matches. The CDR3 protein is CASSFRLLAGGYEQYF. CDR3 coding DNA: TGCGCCAGCAGCTTCCGCCTCCTAGCGGGGGGCTACGAGCAGTACTTC.

The V and J genes are TRBV18 and TRBJ1-3, with D possibly TRBD1 on 6 matching bases. V was clipped by 2 bases and J by 0 bases, with 8 bases between them. Germline V CDR1 and CDR2: KGHSH, LQKENI. This CDR3 contains 15 residues. This chain's CDR3 is CASSPSGDSGNTIYF. The DNA for the CDR3 is TGTGCCAGCTCACCATCAGGGGACTCTGGAAACACCATATATTTT.

V gene TRBV9 combines with J gene TRBJ2-7; TRBD1 is a possible D gene (6 bases). CDR3 length: 15 amino acids. Germline V gene data show CDR1 as SGDLS and CDR2 as YYNGEE. The V end lost 0 bases, the J end lost 4 bases, and 14 bases lay between the germline ends. The CDR3 sequence is CASSVGTVARYEQYF. The CDR3 DNA sequence: TGTGCCAGCAGCGTAGGGACAGTGGCCCGGTACGAGCAGTACTTC.

The chain recombines TRBV6-5 with TRBJ2-7; 7 nucleotides match TRBD1. Germline-derived CDR1 and CDR2 are MNHEY and SVGAGI. V lost 5 bases to trimming and J lost 0 bases; unmatched junction nucleotides: 4. The CDR3 length is 14 residues. DNA for the CDR3: TGTGCCAGCAGTCTATGGGACAGCTCCTACGAGCAGTACTTC. Protein: CASSLWDSSYEQYF.

A word on this clone: The sample holds other DNA sequences that translate to the same CDR3. Here the CDR3 reads CASSQEYSNQPQHF. CDR3 sequence (DNA): TGCGCCAGCAGCCAAGAATATAGCAATCAGCCCCAGCATTTT. V is TRBV4-3 and J is TRBJ1-5; D gene uncertain. This CDR3 contains 14 residues. Germline CDR1 LGHNA, CDR2 YSLEER. V was clipped by 0 bases and J by 0 bases, with 3 bases between them.